A selection of T cell receptor beta chains follows, all from one sample in a study of CD4+ T cells in melanoma. Method: immunoSEQ multiplex PCR; TCRdb's copy keeps in-frame clones and lacks some. This table has around 20,000 clones, around four fifths appearing once. The sequenced sample consisted of cells from a culture (not recorded whether cultured in vitro). The receptor source for this set is a human donor with melanoma. Each CDR3 is given with its conserved first and last residue. D genes are given only for firm matches. Size is stated for part of the rows, as once, few or many counts, or as a class when the clone is expanded.

d_call: -; clone_size: -; v_call: TRBV2; j_call: TRBJ1-2; cdr3_aa: CAIGWGNYGYTF; cdr3_nt: TGTGCCATCGGTTGGGGGAACTATGGCTACACCTTC
d_call: TRBD1; clone_size: -; v_call: TRBV5-4; j_call: TRBJ1-2; cdr3_aa: CASSLPPSGTANYGYTF; cdr3_nt: TGTGCCAGCAGCTTGCCCCCCTCCGGGACAGCGAACTATGGCTACACCTTC
d_call: -; clone_size: -; v_call: TRBV29-1; j_call: TRBJ2-7; cdr3_aa: CSVDAGFDEQYF; cdr3_nt: TGCAGCGTTGACGCCGGTTTCGACGAGCAGTACTTC
d_call: -; clone_size: -; v_call: TRBV18; j_call: TRBJ1-2; cdr3_aa: CARHSEPNYGYTF; cdr3_nt: TGTGCCAGACATAGTGAACCTAACTATGGCTACACCTTC
d_call: -; clone_size: -; v_call: TRBV19; j_call: TRBJ1-5; cdr3_aa: CASSPDGGSGQPQHF; cdr3_nt: TGTGCCAGTAGTCCGGACGGAGGTTCCGGTCAGCCCCAGCATTTT
d_call: TRBD1; clone_size: -; v_call: TRBV10-3; j_call: TRBJ2-5; cdr3_aa: CAIRPGEQGFGETQYF; cdr3_nt: TGTGCCATCAGGCCAGGAGAACAGGGGTTCGGAGAGACCCAGTACTTC
d_call: TRBD1; clone_size: -; v_call: TRBV6-6; j_call: TRBJ1-1; cdr3_aa: CASSSGQVGNTEAFF; cdr3_nt: TGTGCCAGCAGTTCCGGACAGGTGGGGAACACTGAAGCTTTCTTT
d_call: TRBD2; clone_size: once; v_call: TRBV11-3; j_call: TRBJ2-3; cdr3_aa: CASSRGGGVADTQYF; cdr3_nt: TGTGCCAGCAGCCGCGGGGGAGGAGTCGCAGATACGCAGTATTTT
d_call: -; clone_size: -; v_call: TRBV30; j_call: TRBJ2-1; cdr3_aa: CAWSDWATREYNEQFF; cdr3_nt: TGTGCCTGGAGTGATTGGGCGACACGGGAATACAATGAGCAGTTCTTC
d_call: -; clone_size: -; v_call: TRBV14; j_call: TRBJ1-1; cdr3_aa: CASSVQGYTEAFF; cdr3_nt: TGTGCCAGCAGTGTCCAGGGGTACACTGAAGCTTTCTTT
d_call: -; clone_size: -; v_call: TRBV5-1; j_call: TRBJ2-7; cdr3_aa: CASSLSHPGNVYEQYF; cdr3_nt: TGCGCCAGCAGCTTGTCACACCCCGGGAATGTCTACGAGCAGTACTTC
d_call: -; clone_size: -; v_call: TRBV2; j_call: TRBJ1-5; cdr3_aa: CASSLRYSPQHF; cdr3_nt: TGTGCCAGCAGTCTACGGTATTCTCCCCAGCATTTT
d_call: TRBD1; clone_size: -; v_call: TRBV2; j_call: TRBJ2-1; cdr3_aa: CASSRGTVNEQFF; cdr3_nt: TGTGCCAGCAGTAGGGGGACAGTCAATGAGCAGTTCTTC
d_call: -; clone_size: -; v_call: TRBV7-2; j_call: TRBJ1-5; cdr3_aa: CASSLNPNQPQHF; cdr3_nt: TGTGCCAGCAGCTTAAACCCTAATCAGCCCCAGCATTTT
d_call: -; clone_size: -; v_call: TRBV6-1; j_call: TRBJ2-3; cdr3_aa: CASSVLEVTDTQYF; cdr3_nt: TGTGCCAGCAGTGTTTTGGAGGTGACAGATACGCAGTATTTT
d_call: TRBD2; clone_size: -; v_call: TRBV27; j_call: TRBJ2-5; cdr3_aa: CASSLFSRRGTLETQYF; cdr3_nt: TGTGCCAGCAGTTTATTTTCCCGGCGGGGGACTCTAGAGACCCAGTACTTC
d_call: -; clone_size: -; v_call: TRBV30; j_call: TRBJ1-3; cdr3_aa: CAWSSSPGGTIYF; cdr3_nt: TGTGCCTGGAGTTCATCCCCGGGGGGCACCATATATTTT
d_call: TRBD1; clone_size: -; v_call: TRBV19; j_call: TRBJ1-1; cdr3_aa: CASSNRDRGEAFF; cdr3_nt: TGTGCCAGTAGTAACCGGGACAGGGGGGAAGCTTTCTTT
d_call: -; clone_size: -; v_call: TRBV6-6; j_call: TRBJ2-7; cdr3_aa: CASSYSPSIYEQYF; cdr3_nt: TGTGCCAGCAGTTACTCACCTAGCATCTACGAGCAGTACTTC
d_call: -; clone_size: -; v_call: TRBV2; j_call: TRBJ1-5; cdr3_aa: CASRPLLLNQPQHF; cdr3_nt: TGTGCCAGCAGACCACTACTATTAAATCAGCCCCAGCATTTT
d_call: TRBD1; clone_size: -; v_call: TRBV5-5; j_call: TRBJ2-7; cdr3_aa: CASSFRTGENEQYF; cdr3_nt: TGTGCCAGCAGCTTCAGGACAGGGGAGAACGAGCAGTACTTC
d_call: -; clone_size: -; v_call: TRBV4-1; j_call: TRBJ1-2; cdr3_aa: CASSPPLGATNYGYTF; cdr3_nt: TGCGCCAGCAGCCCCCCCCTTGGGGCCACTAACTATGGCTACACCTTC
d_call: -; clone_size: once; v_call: TRBV7-3; j_call: TRBJ2-7; cdr3_aa: CASSLREDRESSYEQYF; cdr3_nt: TGTGCCAGCAGCCTGCGGGAGGACAGGGAAAGCTCCTACGAGCAGTACTTC
d_call: -; clone_size: -; v_call: TRBV5-1; j_call: TRBJ2-5; cdr3_aa: CASSAGTDAALQETQYF; cdr3_nt: TGCGCCAGCAGCGCCGGGACGGACGCCGCACTCCAAGAGACCCAGTACTTC
d_call: -; clone_size: -; v_call: TRBV27; j_call: TRBJ2-3; cdr3_aa: CASTVTPRGKDTQYF; cdr3_nt: TGTGCCAGCACCGTAACCCCCAGGGGCAAGGATACGCAGTATTTT
d_call: TRBD2; clone_size: once; v_call: TRBV6-6; j_call: TRBJ2-1; cdr3_aa: CASSFQRGGLNEQFF; cdr3_nt: TGTGCCAGCAGTTTTCAGCGGGGGGGCCTCAATGAGCAGTTCTTC
d_call: -; clone_size: -; v_call: TRBV6-5; j_call: TRBJ1-4; cdr3_aa: CASSYRSLSGKLFF; cdr3_nt: TGTGCCAGCAGTTACCGATCCCTGTCCGGAAAACTGTTTTTT
d_call: -; clone_size: -; v_call: TRBV7-6; j_call: TRBJ2-5; cdr3_aa: CASSLFSGYQETQYF; cdr3_nt: TGTGCCAGCAGCTTATTTTCAGGCTACCAAGAGACCCAGTACTTC
d_call: -; clone_size: -; v_call: TRBV14; j_call: TRBJ2-1; cdr3_aa: CASSQGGNRVHEQFF; cdr3_nt: TGTGCCAGCAGCCAGGGGGGGAACAGGGTCCATGAGCAGTTCTTC
d_call: TRBD2; clone_size: -; v_call: TRBV10-2; j_call: TRBJ2-2; cdr3_aa: CASTRSGGAGELFF; cdr3_nt: TGCGCCAGCACTCGTAGCGGGGGGGCGGGGGAGCTGTTTTTT
d_call: TRBD1; clone_size: -; v_call: TRBV15; j_call: TRBJ2-7; cdr3_aa: CATSRGQGAAYEQYF; cdr3_nt: TGTGCCACCAGCAGAGGACAGGGGGCAGCCTACGAGCAGTACTTC
d_call: TRBD2; clone_size: -; v_call: TRBV30; j_call: TRBJ2-3; cdr3_aa: CAWRKSGNTDTQYF; cdr3_nt: TGTGCCTGGAGGAAGAGCGGGAACACAGATACGCAGTATTTT
d_call: -; clone_size: -; v_call: TRBV5-5; j_call: TRBJ2-1; cdr3_aa: CASSVGRSSYNEQFF; cdr3_nt: TGTGCCAGCAGCGTCGGGCGAAGCTCCTACAATGAGCAGTTCTTC
d_call: -; clone_size: -; v_call: TRBV11-3; j_call: TRBJ2-1; cdr3_aa: CASSLEVGGGKNEQFF; cdr3_nt: TGTGCCAGCAGCTTAGAGGTAGGGGGGGGTAAAAATGAGCAGTTCTTC
d_call: TRBD1; clone_size: -; v_call: TRBV7-3; j_call: TRBJ2-3; cdr3_aa: CASSQTGSGDTQYF; cdr3_nt: TGTGCCAGCAGCCAGACAGGGTCTGGAGATACGCAGTATTTT
d_call: -; clone_size: few; v_call: TRBV9; j_call: TRBJ2-3; cdr3_aa: CASSVSHLTDTQYF; cdr3_nt: TGTGCCAGCAGCGTCAGCCATCTCACAGATACGCAGTATTTT
d_call: -; clone_size: -; v_call: TRBV29-1; j_call: TRBJ2-3; cdr3_aa: CSVGRGRSTDTQYF; cdr3_nt: TGCAGCGTTGGGAGAGGGCGCAGCACAGATACGCAGTATTTT
d_call: -; clone_size: once; v_call: TRBV7-8; j_call: TRBJ1-5; cdr3_aa: CASSKTDNQPQHF; cdr3_nt: TGTGCCAGCAGCAAAACAGACAATCAGCCCCAGCATTTT
d_call: TRBD1; clone_size: -; v_call: TRBV4-1; j_call: TRBJ1-4; cdr3_aa: CASSQHGTGNEKLFF; cdr3_nt: TGCGCCAGCAGCCAACACGGGACAGGGAATGAAAAACTGTTTTTT
d_call: -; clone_size: once; v_call: TRBV6-5; j_call: TRBJ2-3; cdr3_aa: CASSSTFGGPGDTQYF; cdr3_nt: TGTGCCAGCAGTTCGACCTTTGGCGGGCCCGGAGATACGCAGTATTTT
d_call: -; clone_size: once; v_call: TRBV5-4; j_call: TRBJ2-7; cdr3_aa: CASSAPGPRDKTF; cdr3_nt: TGTGCCAGCAGCGCGCCGGGCCCACGAGACAAGACTTTC
d_call: -; clone_size: -; v_call: TRBV27; j_call: TRBJ1-1; cdr3_aa: CASSLGGANTEAFF; cdr3_nt: TGTGCCAGCAGTTTGGGGGGAGCGAACACTGAAGCTTTCTTT
d_call: -; clone_size: -; v_call: TRBV27; j_call: TRBJ1-4; cdr3_aa: CASSFWGGGEKLFF; cdr3_nt: TGTGCCAGCAGTTTTTGGGGGGGCGGCGAAAAACTGTTTTTT
d_call: -; clone_size: few; v_call: TRBV30; j_call: TRBJ1-1; cdr3_aa: CAPGGGAEAFF; cdr3_nt: TGTGCCCCCGGGGGAGGGGCCGAAGCTTTCTTT
d_call: -; clone_size: -; v_call: TRBV6-6; j_call: TRBJ1-6; cdr3_aa: CASKTGDNSPLHF; cdr3_nt: TGTGCCAGTAAGACAGGAGATAATTCACCCCTCCACTTT
d_call: -; clone_size: once; v_call: TRBV27; j_call: TRBJ2-7; cdr3_aa: CASRPTQAAGYPSEQYF; cdr3_nt: TGTGCCAGCAGGCCTACACAAGCGGCGGGGTATCCCTCCGAGCAGTACTTC
d_call: TRBD1; clone_size: -; v_call: TRBV18; j_call: TRBJ1-5; cdr3_aa: CASSREQGAQPQHF; cdr3_nt: TGTGCCAGCTCACGAGAGCAGGGGGCTCAGCCCCAGCATTTT
d_call: TRBD1; clone_size: -; v_call: TRBV29-1; j_call: TRBJ1-2; cdr3_aa: CSVGPERDRGLRNYGYTF; cdr3_nt: TGCAGCGTTGGGCCCGAAAGGGACAGGGGCCTGAGAAACTATGGCTACACCTTC
d_call: -; clone_size: -; v_call: TRBV5-5; j_call: TRBJ1-6; cdr3_aa: CASSPGLGNSPLHF; cdr3_nt: TGTGCCAGCAGCCCAGGGTTGGGGAATTCACCCCTCCACTTT
d_call: -; clone_size: -; v_call: TRBV5-1; j_call: TRBJ1-4; cdr3_aa: CASSPQFTTNEKLFF; cdr3_nt: TGCGCCAGCAGCCCCCAGTTTACAACTAATGAAAAACTGTTTTTT
d_call: -; clone_size: -; v_call: TRBV6-6; j_call: TRBJ1-1; cdr3_aa: CASRTQGAEAFF; cdr3_nt: TGTGCCAGCAGGACACAGGGTGCTGAAGCTTTCTTT
d_call: -; clone_size: once; v_call: TRBV5-4; j_call: TRBJ1-4; cdr3_aa: CASSLDPVATNEKLFF; cdr3_nt: TGTGCCAGCAGCTTGGACCCAGTTGCCACTAATGAAAAACTGTTTTTT
d_call: TRBD2; clone_size: once; v_call: TRBV29-1; j_call: TRBJ2-1; cdr3_aa: CSVFTSGEEQFF; cdr3_nt: TGCAGCGTTTTTACTAGCGGGGAGGAGCAGTTCTTC
d_call: TRBD2; clone_size: -; v_call: TRBV5-4; j_call: TRBJ2-3; cdr3_aa: CASSPDGTSGNTQYF; cdr3_nt: TGTGCCAGCAGCCCAGACGGGACTAGCGGAAATACGCAGTATTTT
d_call: TRBD2; clone_size: -; v_call: TRBV12-5; j_call: TRBJ2-7; cdr3_aa: CASGFRLPGGGPYEQYF; cdr3_nt: TGTGCTAGTGGTTTCCGTCTGCCGGGAGGGGGACCTTACGAGCAGTACTTC
d_call: -; clone_size: -; v_call: TRBV14; j_call: TRBJ2-7; cdr3_aa: CASSQYISSYEQYF; cdr3_nt: TGTGCCAGCAGCCAATATATCAGCTCCTACGAGCAGTACTTC
d_call: TRBD2; clone_size: -; v_call: TRBV7-8; j_call: TRBJ2-6; cdr3_aa: CASSRGAGANVLTF; cdr3_nt: TGTGCCAGCAGCCGGGGGGCTGGGGCCAACGTCCTGACTTTC
d_call: -; clone_size: few; v_call: TRBV5-1; j_call: TRBJ1-1; cdr3_aa: CASRDLQGSAFF; cdr3_nt: TGCGCCAGCAGGGACCTACAGGGATCAGCTTTCTTT